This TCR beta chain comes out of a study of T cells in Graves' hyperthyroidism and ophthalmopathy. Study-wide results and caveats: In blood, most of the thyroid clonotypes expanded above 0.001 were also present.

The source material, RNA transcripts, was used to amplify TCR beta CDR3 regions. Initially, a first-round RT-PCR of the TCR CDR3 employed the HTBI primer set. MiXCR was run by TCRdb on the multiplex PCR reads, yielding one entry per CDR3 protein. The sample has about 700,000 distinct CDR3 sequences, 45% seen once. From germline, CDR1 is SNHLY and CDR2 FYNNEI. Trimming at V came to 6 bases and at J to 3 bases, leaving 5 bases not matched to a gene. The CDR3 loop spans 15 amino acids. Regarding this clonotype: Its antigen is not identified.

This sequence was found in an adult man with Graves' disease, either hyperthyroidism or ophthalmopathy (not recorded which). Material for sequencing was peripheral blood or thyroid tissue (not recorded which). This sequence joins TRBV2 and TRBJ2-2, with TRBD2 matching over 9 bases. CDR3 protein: CASRGTSRDTGELFF. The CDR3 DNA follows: TGTGCCAGCAGGGGGACTAGCAGGGACACCGGGGAGCTGTTTTTT.